This T cell receptor (beta chain) comes out of a study of T cells in localized non-small cell lung cancer. Profiling relied on immunoSEQ multiplex PCR, and the TCRdb table lists in-frame clones only, not all of them. Of fewer than 90,000 clones detected, about four fifths appear once; the ten largest clones hold about 2.7%. The germline V and J ends were trimmed by 6 bases and 0 bases, with 9 bases remaining between them. The germline CDR1 and CDR2 sequences are MNHNY and SVGAGI (reference sequence). This CDR3 region has 15 residues. Sequenced here: peripheral blood, sampled before any cancer treatment. V and J are TRBV6-6 and TRBJ2-6; unclear D gene. The TCR originated in a man between 40 and 75 years old with stage I lung adenocarcinoma. CDR3 residues: CASRPSFSGANVLTF. CDR3 nucleotides: TGTGCCAGCAGACCGAGTTTCTCTGGGGCCAACGTCCTGACTTTC.